Following are 29 T cell receptor beta chains from one sample sequenced in a study of T cells expressing NK-cell markers. TCRdb reanalyzed the 5' RACE reads, giving one entry per CDR3 protein sequence and no DNA. This specimen shows 250,000 or so distinct CDR3 sequences; the ten leading clones hold about 4.2%. Sequencing used blood T cells: a sorted CD56 or NKG2C T cell subset, CD4+ or CD8+ T cells, or bulk PBMC T cells (not recorded which). The receptors originated from a woman between 18 and 70 years old in good health.

The rearrangement joins TRBV11-2 to TRBJ2-1. The CDR3 length is 14 residues. Per the germline V gene, CDR1 is SGHAT and CDR2 is FQNNGV. The CDR3 loop is CASSTNGYYNEQFF.

The V call is TRBV6-5, the J call TRBJ2-3; TCRdb's D gene call, TRBD2, goes unchecked for lack of DNA. The CDR3 is 17 residues long. Germline CDR1 and CDR2: MNHEY and SVGAGI. CDR3 loop: CASSYRTSGGRGDTQYF.

V and J are TRBV11-2 and TRBJ2-1; TCRdb proposes TRBD2, but this gene call is untestable without DNA. CDR3 size: 19 residues. The V gene's germline CDR1 is SGHAT and CDR2 FQNNGV. CDR3: CASRPGLAGGPSSYNEQFF.

V gene TRBV20-1 combines with J gene TRBJ2-7; absent DNA, TCRdb's TRBD2 call cannot be checked. Per germline, CDR1 DFQATT and CDR2 SNEGSKA (reference sequence). This CDR3 has 13 residues. The CDR3 region is CSARTLKPYEQYF.

The chain couples TRBV5-5 to TRBJ2-7; lacking DNA, the TRBD1 call made by TCRdb goes unchecked. CDR3 length: 15 amino acids. Looked up from germline, CDR1 is SGHKS and CDR2 is YYEKEE (reference sequence). CDR3: CASSPAGTGVYEQYF.

J is TRBJ2-3 and V is TRBV18. The CDR3 extends over 15 amino acids. Germline values: CDR1 KGHSH, CDR2 LQKENI. The CDR3 is CASSPGRLPTDTQYF.

The CDR3 region is CASSLGHGQPQHF. V gene TRBV7-2 combines with J gene TRBJ1-5. CDR3 length equals 13 residues. CDR1 is SGHTA and CDR2 is FQGNSA in the germline V gene.

This chain uses TRBV6-5 with TRBJ1-6. The V gene's germline CDR1 is MNHEY and CDR2 SVGAGI. The CDR3 has 15 amino acids. CDR3 amino acids: CASSYDPGGNSPLHF.

The genes are TRBV29-1 and TRBJ2-4. Germline CDR1 is SQVTM and CDR2 is ANQGSEA. CDR3 length: 13 residues. Here the CDR3 reads CSVGVGAKNIQYF.

CDR3 amino acids: CAWSWNSGELFF. The rearrangement uses TRBV30 and TRBJ2-2. Germline CDR1 GTSNPN, CDR2 SVGIG (reference sequence). The CDR3 covers 12 residues. The full variable domain, completed using reference TRBV30 and TRBJ2-2, is SQTIHQWPATLVQPVGSPLSLECTVEGTSNPNLYWYRQAAGRGLQLLFYSVGIGQISSEVPQNLSASRPQDRQFILSSKKLLLSDSGFYLCAWSWNSGELFFGEGSRLTVL.

The chain couples TRBV5-4 to TRBJ2-2; TCRdb reports TRBD2, a call that lacks DNA to check it against. The CDR3 has 15 amino acids. Germline V gene sequence: CDR1 SGHNT, CDR2 YYREEE (reference sequence). The CDR3 here is CASSSLAGVTGELFF.

The chain joins TRBV6-1 to TRBJ1-2; TCRdb's D call of TRBD1 is untestable without DNA. The germline gives CDR1 MNHNS, CDR2 SASEGT. The CDR3 sequence is 15 residues long. The CDR3 here is CASTHDSGVLYGYTF.

The V call is TRBV19, the J call TRBJ1-1. Germline values: CDR1 LNHDA, CDR2 SQIVND (reference sequence). The CDR3 sequence is 15 residues long. The CDR3 region is CASMKGEGPNTEAFF.

The chain links TRBV7-2 to TRBJ1-1; TCRdb outputs TRBD1, but without DNA this stays unchecked. From germline, CDR1 is SGHTA and CDR2 FQGNSA. CDR3 length: 16 residues. The chain's CDR3 is CASSYPSPGFQRKAFF.

This chain joins TRBV6-5 and TRBJ1-1. The CDR3 runs 15 residues. Germline V lookup: CDR1 MNHEY, CDR2 SVGAGI. CDR3: CASSYYNTENTEAFF.

This rearrangement joins TRBV7-8 to TRBJ1-1; TCRdb proposes TRBD1, but this gene call is untestable without DNA. From germline, CDR1 is SGHVS and CDR2 FQNEAQ. CDR3 length: 15 residues. The chain's CDR3 is CASSTLPGTGIEAFF.

V gene TRBV12-3 or TRBV12-4 combines with J gene TRBJ1-2; TCRdb's D gene call, TRBD1, goes unchecked for lack of DNA. The CDR3 covers 13 residues. CDR3 residues: CASSFGTEGGYTF.

V and J are TRBV20-1 and TRBJ2-5. CDR3 length equals 14 residues. CDR1 and CDR2 (germline): DFQATT, SNEGSKA (reference sequence). The CDR3 reads CSARDPRLVETQYF.

V gene TRBV20-1 combines with J gene TRBJ2-7; TCRdb's D call of TRBD2 is untestable without DNA. This CDR3 has 15 amino acids. Germline lookup yields CDR1 DFQATT and CDR2 SNEGSKA (reference sequence). CDR3 protein: CSATTGLAGIYEQYF.

V and J are TRBV12-3 or TRBV12-4 and TRBJ2-1; absent DNA, TCRdb's TRBD2 call cannot be checked. The CDR3 extends over 15 amino acids. CDR3 protein: CASIPSGGGGNEQFF.

The V call is TRBV6-1, the J call TRBJ2-1; no DNA is available, so the TRBD2 call from TCRdb remains unchecked. The CDR3 is made up of 15 amino acids. Germline V lookup: CDR1 MNHNS, CDR2 SASEGT. Here the CDR3 reads CASSSWGGWSYEQFF.

V gene TRBV20-1 combines with J gene TRBJ1-2. The CDR3 sequence is 15 residues long. Germline CDR1 DFQATT, CDR2 SNEGSKA (reference sequence). The CDR3 protein is CSARELRKAVYGYTF.

The chain links TRBV20-1 to TRBJ2-1; absent DNA, TCRdb's TRBD2 call cannot be checked. The CDR3 length is 16 residues. CDR1 and CDR2 from the germline V gene are DFQATT and SNEGSKA (reference sequence). CDR3 region: CSARRGSGSSYNEQFF.

The chain employs TRBV7-2 and TRBJ2-3; TCRdb's assignment of TRBD1 cannot be checked, as there is no DNA. The CDR3 consists of 15 residues. The V gene's germline CDR1 is SGHTA and CDR2 FQGNSA. The CDR3 loop reads CASSAMGGHTDTQYF.

This rearrangement joins TRBV5-1 to TRBJ1-4. This CDR3 spans 16 amino acids. Per the germline V gene, CDR1 is SGHRS and CDR2 is YFSETQ. The CDR3 here is CASSWGNRATNEKLFF. The full variable domain, its missing parts supplied by reference TRBV5-1 and TRBJ1-4, is KAGVTQTPRYLIKTRGQQVTLSCSPISGHRSVSWYQQTPGQGLQFLFEYFSETQRNKGNFPGRFSGRQFSNSRSEMNVSTLELGDSALYLCASSWGNRATNEKLFFGSGTQLSVL.

The J gene is TRBJ1-5, the V gene TRBV7-8; TCRdb lists TRBD1, though no DNA is available to test this call. The CDR3 is 15 amino acids. From germline, CDR1 is SGHVS and CDR2 FQNEAQ. The CDR3 is CASSLGSGNNQPQHF.

The chain carries TRBV15 and TRBJ2-1; without DNA, the TCRdb call of TRBD2 cannot be checked. CDR1 and CDR2 (germline): LNHNV, YYDKDF (reference sequence). This CDR3 is 15 amino acids long. CDR3 residues: CATSRDRGGSYEQFF.

The V and J genes are TRBV29-1 and TRBJ1-2; TCRdb's D call, TRBD1, is unchecked because there is no DNA. Germline V gives CDR1 SQVTM, CDR2 ANQGSEA. The CDR3 covers 13 residues. The CDR3 is CSVSGEANYGYTF.

This sequence joins TRBV7-8 and TRBJ2-1; TCRdb outputs TRBD1, but without DNA this stays unchecked. This CDR3 is built from 16 residues. Germline CDR1 reads SGHVS; CDR2 reads FQNEAQ. The CDR3: CASRKAWEGGYNEQFF.